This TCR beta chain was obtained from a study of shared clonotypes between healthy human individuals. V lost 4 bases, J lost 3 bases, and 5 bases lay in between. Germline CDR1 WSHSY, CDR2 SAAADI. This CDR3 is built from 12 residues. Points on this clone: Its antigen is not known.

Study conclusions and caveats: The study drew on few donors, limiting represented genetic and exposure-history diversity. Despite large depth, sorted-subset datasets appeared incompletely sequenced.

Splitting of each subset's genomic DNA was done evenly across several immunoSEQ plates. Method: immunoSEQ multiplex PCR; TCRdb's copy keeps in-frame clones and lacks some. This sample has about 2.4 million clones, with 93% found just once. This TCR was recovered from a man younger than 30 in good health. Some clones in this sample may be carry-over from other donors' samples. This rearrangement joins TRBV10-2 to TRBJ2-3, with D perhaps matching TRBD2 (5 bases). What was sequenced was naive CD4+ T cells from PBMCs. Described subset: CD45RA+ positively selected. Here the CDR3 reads CASSGTTDTQYF. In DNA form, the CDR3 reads TGCGCCAGCAGTGGGACTACAGATACGCAGTATTTT.